One and the same sample provided the 23 T cell receptor beta chains below, sequenced in a study of blood T cell repertoires in COVID-19. TCRdb's copy holds only in-frame clones and misses some; the assay was immunoSEQ multiplex PCR. The repertoire holds approximately 27,000 clones, with more than 80% as singletons. Sequenced sample: peripheral blood. These receptors all stem from a man aged 55 to 70 with acute or convalescent COVID-19.

This rearrangement joins TRBV10-3 to TRBJ2-7, with D unresolved. Trimming pared 0 bases from V and 3 bases from J, leaving 6 bases between. Germline CDR1 reads ENHRY; CDR2 reads SYGVKD. This CDR3 is built from 13 residues. The CDR3 sequence: CAISESGSYEQYF. The CDR3 nucleotides are TGTGCCATCAGTGAGTCTGGCAGCTACGAGCAGTACTTC.

This chain connects TRBV6-5 to TRBJ2-3; 10 positions match TRBD1. The CDR3 runs 16 residues. The germline gives CDR1 MNHEY, CDR2 SVGAGI. The V segment lost 0 bases and the J segment 4 bases; nucleotides outside the gene matches: 4. The CDR3 loop is CASSYSGTGAADTQYF. The DNA of the CDR3 is TGTGCCAGCAGTTACTCGGGGACAGGGGCCGCAGATACGCAGTATTTT.

The V gene is TRBV28, the J gene TRBJ1-5, with 8 bases aligning to TRBD1. Germline assignment: CDR1 MDHEN and CDR2 SYDVKM. The CDR3 totals 16 residues. With 2 bases clipped from V and 2 bases from J, the junction kept 5 bases outside the gene matches. CDR3: CASSLGPGQGNQPQHF. The CDR3 DNA is TGTGCCAGCAGTTTAGGGCCGGGACAGGGCAATCAGCCCCAGCATTTT.

J is TRBJ2-1 and V is TRBV7-6; possible D gene TRBD2, 7 bases. V lost 1 base to trimming and J lost 6 bases, with 13 bases between them. CDR3 length equals 15 residues. CDR1 is SGHVS and CDR2 is FNYEAQ in the germline V gene. For the CDR3, the DNA is TGTGCCAGCAGCTTAGGAGGGGGGGTCCCCAATGAGCAGTTCTTC. It yields the protein CASSLGGGVPNEQFF. The full variable domain, rest sourced from reference TRBV7-6 and TRBJ2-1, is GAGVSQSPRYKVTKRGQDVALRCDPISGHVSLYWYRQALGQGPEFLTYFNYEAQQDKSGLPNDRFSAERPEGSISTLTIQRTEQRDSAMYRCASSLGGGVPNEQFFGPGTRLTVL.

This chain links TRBV11-2 with TRBJ2-7, with TRBD1 as a possible D gene (6 bases). The CDR3 is made up of 15 amino acids. Germline values: CDR1 SGHAT, CDR2 FQNNGV. Trimming removed 4 bases from V and 5 bases from J, with 18 bases in between. The CDR3 region is CASSSFGGPGDEQYF. In DNA form, the CDR3 reads TGTGCCAGCAGCTCTTTTGGCGGGCCAGGGGACGAGCAGTACTTC.

The chain joins TRBV28 to TRBJ2-1; 13 bases agree with TRBD2. Germline-derived CDR1 and CDR2 are MDHEN and SYDVKM. The CDR3 has 18 amino acids. Trimming cost V 5 bases and J 4 bases; bases outside gene matches: 11. CDR3 DNA: TGTGCCAGCAGTGCCACCCGGACTAGCGGGAGAAGTTACAATGAGCAGTTCTTC. Its translation is CASSATRTSGRSYNEQFF.

The chain has TRBV7-2 and TRBJ1-2, with D perhaps TRBD1 (6 bases). Trimming pared 4 bases from V and 8 bases from J, leaving 17 bases between. CDR1 SGHTA and CDR2 FQGNSA come from the germline V gene. The CDR3 runs to 14 residues. The CDR3 nucleotides read TGTGCCAGCAGCTGGCAGGGGCCCCAAGGGGGCTACACCTTC. Its protein is CASSWQGPQGGYTF.

The J gene is TRBJ2-3, the V gene TRBV3-1 (or the pseudogene TRBV3-2); D is perhaps TRBD1 (8 bases). This CDR3 comprises 15 residues. Per germline, CDR1 LGHDT and CDR2 YNNKEL (reference sequence). The germline V and J ends were trimmed by 5 bases and 4 bases, with 16 bases remaining between them. The CDR3 is CASSFDRGGADTQYF. CDR3 nucleotide sequence: TGTGCCAGCAGCTTCGACAGGGGAGGGGCAGATACGCAGTATTTT.

This clone was counted once. This chain connects TRBV5-1 to TRBJ1-5; no clear D. Trimming removed 0 bases from V and 6 bases from J, with 10 bases in between. The CDR3 has 14 residues. Germline V gene lookup returns CDR1 SGHRS and CDR2 YFSETQ. CDR3 in amino acids: CASSLGQEGQPQHF. For the CDR3, the DNA is TGCGCCAGCAGCTTGGGGCAGGAAGGTCAGCCCCAGCATTTT.

The chain's CDR3 is CASSLGLVSYEQYF. The CDR3 DNA follows: TGTGCCAGCAGTCTAGGACTGGTCTCCTACGAGCAGTACTTC. The rearrangement joins TRBV3-1 (or the pseudogene TRBV3-2) to TRBJ2-7; TRBD2 is a possible D gene (5 bases). Deletions cut 6 bases from V and 0 bases from J, with 12 bases between. In germline, CDR1 is LGHDT, CDR2 YNNKEL (reference sequence). The CDR3 consists of 14 residues.

The genes are TRBV28 and TRBJ1-2; 7 nucleotides align to TRBD1. CDR1 and CDR2 (germline): MDHEN, SYDVKM. The CDR3 totals 14 residues. Unmatched junction bases numbered 14, after V lost 9 bases and J lost 7 bases. DNA of the CDR3: TGTGCCAGTATGGAGGGGGCTCCGCGGCCTGGCTACACCTTC. This encodes CASMEGAPRPGYTF.

The gene calls are TRBV6-5 and TRBJ1-4; a weak D match, TRBD1 (6 bases). Germline values: CDR1 MNHEY, CDR2 SVGAGI. Trimming removed 6 bases at V and 3 bases at J, with 11 bases between. The CDR3 loop spans 14 amino acids. The CDR3 loop reads CASRPRGSNEKLFF. DNA of the CDR3: TGTGCCAGCAGGCCCAGGGGTTCTAATGAAAAACTGTTTTTT.

The rearrangement joins TRBV27 to TRBJ1-1, with D unclear. This CDR3 contains 15 residues. Trimming took off 4 bases at V and 1 base at J, with 13 bases between the two ends. CDR1 and CDR2 from the germline V gene are MNHEY and SMNVEV (reference sequence). The CDR3 is CASSYLRSTNTEAFF. The DNA for the CDR3 is TGTGCCAGCAGTTACCTCCGGAGTACGAACACTGAAGCTTTCTTT.

The rearrangement uses TRBV5-6 and TRBJ1-2; D remains ambiguous. The length of the CDR3 is 12 residues. Trimming shortened V by 0 bases and J by 7 bases, and 7 bases separated the two germline ends. Per germline, CDR1 SGHDT and CDR2 YYEEEE. The CDR3 loop reads CASSLGGFGYTF. Written as DNA, the CDR3 is TGTGCCAGCAGCTTGGGAGGGTTTGGCTACACCTTC.

The chain is built from TRBV7-8 and TRBJ1-1, with 8 bases lining up with TRBD1. CDR1 is SGHVS and CDR2 is FQNEAQ in the germline V gene. The CDR3 consists of 15 residues. The ends lost 5 bases at V and 0 bases at J; junction bases unmatched: 5. The CDR3 region is CASSLGQGLNTEAFF. As DNA, the CDR3 is TGTGCCAGCAGCCTAGGACAGGGATTGAACACTGAAGCTTTCTTT.

The chain uses TRBV3-1 (or the pseudogene TRBV3-2) and TRBJ2-7; the D gene is possibly TRBD2 (7 bases). The CDR3 consists of 16 residues. With 0 bases removed from V and 4 bases from J, the gap between germline ends came to 16 bases. Germline V gene lookup returns CDR1 LGHDT and CDR2 YNNKEL (reference sequence). CDR3 sequence (DNA): TGTGCCAGCAGCCAAGATGGGCGGGGGCGCCTATACGAGCAGTACTTC. Translating gives CASSQDGRGRLYEQYF.

This sequence joins TRBV9 and TRBJ2-2; TRBD2 matches 10 bases. Germline V gene sequence: CDR1 SGDLS, CDR2 YYNGEE. V lost 0 bases and J lost 4; bases outside the gene matches: 3. CDR3 length equals 16 residues. CDR3 residues: CASSVEAGGPTGELFF. The CDR3 DNA is TGTGCCAGCAGCGTAGAAGCGGGAGGGCCCACCGGGGAGCTGTTTTTT.

The chain recombines TRBV28 with TRBJ1-5, with TRBD1 as a possible D gene (6 bases). The germline CDR1 and CDR2 sequences are MDHEN and SYDVKM. Trimming pared 6 bases from V and 7 bases from J, leaving 22 bases between. The CDR3 is made up of 16 amino acids. CDR3 coding DNA: TGTGCCAGCAGCACCTTGGGGCCAGGGGTCGGGCAGCCCCAGCATTTT. Its translation: CASSTLGPGVGQPQHF. Together with reference TRBV28 and TRBJ1-5, the CDR3 gives the full variable domain: DVKVTQSSRYLVKRTGEKVFLECVQDMDHENMFWYRQDPGLGLRLIYFSYDVKMKEKGDIPEGYSVSREKKERFSLILESASTNQTSMYLCASSTLGPGVGQPQHFGDGTRLSIL.

V gene TRBV11-2 combines with J gene TRBJ1-6; 11 nucleotides match TRBD1. The J segment lost 6 bases and the V segment lost 3 bases, leaving 10 bases of the junction unmatched. Germline CDR1 is SGHAT and CDR2 is FQNNGV. The CDR3 consists of 18 residues. The CDR3 sequence: CASSFGTGGMGGNSPLHF. The DNA of the CDR3 is TGTGCCAGCAGCTTCGGGACAGGGGGAATGGGGGGTAATTCACCCCTCCACTTT.

The chain employs TRBV2 and TRBJ1-1; D is undetermined. Trimming took off 6 bases at V and 1 base at J, with 18 bases between the two ends. There are 16 residues in the CDR3. Germline CDR1 is SNHLY and CDR2 is FYNNEI. In DNA form, the CDR3 reads TGTGCCAGCAGGTTTCGGGAAGGGAGCGGGAACACTGAAGCTTTCTTT. It yields the protein CASRFREGSGNTEAFF. The entire variable domain, with the rest obtained from reference TRBV2 and TRBJ1-1, is as follows: EPEVTQTPSHQVTQMGQEVILRCVPISNHLYFYWYRQILGQKVEFLVSFYNNEISEKSEIFDDQFSVERPDGSNFTLKIRSTKLEDSAMYFCASRFREGSGNTEAFFGQGTRLTVV.

This clone showed up just a few times. The V gene is TRBV3-1 (or the pseudogene TRBV3-2), the J gene TRBJ1-2, with D possibly TRBD1 on 5 matching bases. CDR1 is LGHDT and CDR2 is YNNKEL in the germline V gene (reference sequence). This CDR3 has 17 amino acids. V shed 4 bases and J shed 8 bases, with 26 bases lying between them. CDR3 sequence: CASSPRPTDKGKWGYTF. The CDR3 DNA reads TGTGCCAGCAGCCCGAGGCCTACGGATAAGGGGAAGTGGGGCTACACCTTC.

This sequence joins TRBV18 and TRBJ1-1; TRBD1 might be the D (5 bases). The CDR3 loop spans 13 amino acids. V was trimmed by 3 bases and J by 7 bases, leaving 12 bases between them. CDR1 KGHSH and CDR2 LQKENI come from the germline V gene. CDR3 in DNA: TGTGCCAGCTCACCTCTTCCGGGGGATGAAGCTTTCTTT. Its protein product is CASSPLPGDEAFF.

This rearrangement joins TRBV10-2 to TRBJ2-3; TRBD1 is a possible D gene (6 bases). Trimming shortened V by 6 bases and J by 4 bases, and 14 bases separated the two germline ends. The CDR3 loop spans 14 amino acids. From germline, CDR1 is WSHSY and CDR2 SAAADI. The CDR3 reads CASRDRVKADTQYF. The CDR3 coding sequence is TGCGCCAGCAGGGACAGAGTCAAGGCAGATACGCAGTATTTT.